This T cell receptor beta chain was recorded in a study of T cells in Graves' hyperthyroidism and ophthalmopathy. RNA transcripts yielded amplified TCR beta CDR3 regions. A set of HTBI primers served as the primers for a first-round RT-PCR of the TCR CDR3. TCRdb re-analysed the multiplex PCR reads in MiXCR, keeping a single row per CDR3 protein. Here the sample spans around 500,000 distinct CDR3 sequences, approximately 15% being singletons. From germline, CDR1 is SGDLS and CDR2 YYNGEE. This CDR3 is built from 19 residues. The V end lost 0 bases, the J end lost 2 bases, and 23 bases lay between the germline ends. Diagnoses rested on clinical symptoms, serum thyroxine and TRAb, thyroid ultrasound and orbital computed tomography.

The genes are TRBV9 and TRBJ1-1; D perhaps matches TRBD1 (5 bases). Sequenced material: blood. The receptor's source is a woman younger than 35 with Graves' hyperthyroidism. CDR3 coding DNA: TGTGCCAGCAGCGTAGACTTTAGGGGTGCAGGCGGGCTAAACACTGAAGCTTTCTTT. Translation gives CASSVDFRGAGGLNTEAFF.